This entry lists 27 T cell receptor beta chains sequenced from one sample in a study of cytomegalovirus exposure and HLA in healthy donors. Both 60 Vbeta primers and 13 Jbeta primers went into the PCR. Sequenced by immunoSEQ multiplex PCR; TCRdb stores in-frame clones only, minus some. In the table there are some 180,000 clones, 77% of which are singletons. The sample was PBMCs. The receptors were gathered from a man between 18 and 35 years old in good health and CMV-seronegative.

The table lists this clone with a count of one. The gene calls are TRBV9 and TRBJ2-7; D possibly corresponds to TRBD1 (7 bases). V lost 3 bases to trimming and J lost 2 bases, with 15 bases between them. CDR3 size: 15 residues. Germline CDR1 and CDR2: SGDLS and YYNGEE. CDR3 amino acids: CASSGGDSFTYEQYF. The DNA for the CDR3 is TGTGCCAGCAGCGGCGGGGACAGCTTCACCTACGAGCAGTACTTC.

The chain links TRBV6-1 to TRBJ2-1, with D perhaps matching TRBD2 (5 bases). Germline CDR1 MNHNS, CDR2 SASEGT. Trimming took 4 bases from V and 0 from J, leaving 22 bases between them. The CDR3 covers 19 residues. In DNA, the CDR3 is TGTGCCAGCAGTGCACGAACCCCGCTAGCAAGCCACTCCTACAATGAGCAGTTCTTC. Translating it yields CASSARTPLASHSYNEQFF.

The genes are TRBV5-1 and TRBJ1-6; maybe TRBD1 (6 bases). CDR1 and CDR2 (germline): SGHRS, YFSETQ. This CDR3 has 16 residues. V was clipped by 0 bases and J by 7 bases, with 14 bases between them. The CDR3 coding sequence is TGCGCCAGCAGCTTGGAAGGCAGGGGAGACAATTCACCCCTCCACTTT. This codes for CASSLEGRGDNSPLHF.

The table lists this clone with a few counts. The chain couples TRBV10-3 to TRBJ1-1; no firm D call. Germline assignment: CDR1 ENHRY and CDR2 SYGVKD. This CDR3 has 13 amino acids. Deletions cut 4 bases from V and 1 base from J, with 7 bases between. Here the CDR3 DNA reads TGTGCCATCAGTGTTGGCGGGAACACTGAAGCTTTCTTT. Translated: CAISVGGNTEAFF.

The chain carries TRBV27 and TRBJ1-4, with 9 bases lining up with TRBD1. This CDR3 comprises 14 residues. Germline V gives CDR1 MNHEY, CDR2 SMNVEV (reference sequence). Trimming cost V 5 bases and J 4 bases; bases outside gene matches: 2. CDR3 region: CASSMTGGNEKLFF. In nucleotides, the CDR3 is TGTGCCAGCAGTATGACAGGGGGTAATGAAAAACTGTTTTTT.

The chain employs TRBV6-1 and TRBJ2-7, with 7 bases lining up with TRBD1. The CDR3 length is 15 residues. Per the germline V gene, CDR1 is MNHNS and CDR2 is SASEGT. The junction had 9 bases not matched to a gene; V was cut back by 5 bases and J by 2 bases. The CDR3 DNA is TGTGCCAGCAGTCTCGACAGGGAAGGAGCCTACGAGCAGTACTTC. Translation: CASSLDREGAYEQYF.

This chain connects TRBV4-3 to TRBJ2-2; weak D call: TRBD1 (5 bases). The V gene lost 0 bases and the J gene lost 4 bases, with 9 bases spanning the gap. Germline values: CDR1 LGHNA, CDR2 YSLEER. The CDR3 loop spans 15 amino acids. The CDR3 here is CASSQDRGGTGELFF. The CDR3 coding sequence is TGCGCCAGCAGCCAAGATAGGGGCGGCACCGGGGAGCTGTTTTTT.

V gene TRBV13 combines with J gene TRBJ1-3, with D unclear. Germline CDR1 reads PRHDT; CDR2 reads FYEKMQ (reference sequence). The V end was cut by 5 bases, the J end by 2 bases, with 10 bases between. This CDR3 contains 14 residues. CDR3 protein: CASSPRLTGNTIYF. DNA of the CDR3: TGTGCCAGCAGCCCTCGGTTAACTGGAAACACCATATATTTT.

The chain uses TRBV6-1 and TRBJ2-2, with 11 bases that match TRBD2. V lost 0 bases, J lost 3 bases, and 3 bases stayed unmatched. This CDR3 is 17 amino acids long. Germline CDR1 and CDR2: MNHNS and SASEGT. This CDR3 reads CASSEALAGGYTGELFF. CDR3 sequence (DNA): TGTGCCAGCAGTGAAGCTCTAGCGGGGGGATACACCGGGGAGCTGTTTTTT.

The rearrangement joins TRBV7-2 to TRBJ2-7; 7 bases are a match to TRBD2. V lost 1 base, J lost 5 bases, and 8 bases stayed unmatched. The CDR3 is made up of 15 amino acids. Germline CDR1 is SGHTA and CDR2 is FQGNSA. As DNA, the CDR3 is TGTGCCAGCAGCTTAGTCGAGGGAGGGCCTAACGAGCAGTACTTC. Protein: CASSLVEGGPNEQYF.

This clone was observed a single time. The rearrangement uses TRBV27 and TRBJ2-1; the match to TRBD2 covers 11 bases. The junction had 6 bases not matched to a gene; V was cut back by 5 bases and J by 6 bases. The CDR3 loop spans 15 amino acids. Germline V gene sequence: CDR1 MNHEY, CDR2 SMNVEV (reference sequence). The CDR3 spells CASSILTSGVNEQFF. Written as DNA, the CDR3 is TGTGCCAGCAGTATCCTGACTAGCGGGGTCAATGAGCAGTTCTTC.

This sequence joins TRBV15 and TRBJ2-3; tentative D call: TRBD2 (6 bases). This CDR3 is 16 amino acids long. Germline V CDR1 and CDR2: LNHNV, YYDKDF (reference sequence). V dropped 2 bases and J dropped 2 bases, with 14 bases sitting between them. DNA of the CDR3: TGTGCCACCAGCAGACTCCGGACTATTCACACAGATACGCAGTATTTT. Translating gives CATSRLRTIHTDTQYF.

The rearrangement joins TRBV5-1 to TRBJ2-5; D is unclear. Germline CDR1 SGHRS, CDR2 YFSETQ. The CDR3 runs to 14 residues. Trimming removed 0 bases from V and 2 bases from J, with 8 bases in between. This CDR3 is CASSLGQIQETQYF. DNA for the CDR3: TGCGCCAGCAGCTTGGGTCAGATACAAGAGACCCAGTACTTC.

This chain links TRBV5-6 with TRBJ2-7; D is unresolved. This CDR3 has 12 amino acids. Germline V gene data show CDR1 as SGHDT and CDR2 as YYEEEE. V shed 2 bases and J shed 3 bases, with 6 bases lying between them. The CDR3 protein is CASSLSSYEQYF. CDR3 bases: TGTGCCAGCAGCTTATCTAGCTACGAGCAGTACTTC.

The V and J genes are TRBV6-5 and TRBJ1-1; weak D call: TRBD1 (6 bases). In germline, CDR1 is MNHEY, CDR2 SVGAGI. The length of the CDR3 is 14 residues. V was cut by 2 bases and J by 1 base, with 8 bases left in between. CDR3 protein: CASSYTGKNTEAFF. The DNA for the CDR3 is TGTGCCAGCAGTTACACAGGGAAGAACACTGAAGCTTTCTTT.

Ten or more counts support this clone. The gene calls are TRBV7-9 and TRBJ1-1; D is unclear. Trimming took 2 bases from V and 1 from J, leaving 5 bases between them. The CDR3 has 13 residues. CDR1 and CDR2 (germline): SEHNR, FQNEAQ (reference sequence). The CDR3 DNA is TGTGCCAGCAGCTTAATCAAGAACACTGAAGCTTTCTTT. Translation: CASSLIKNTEAFF.

This sequence joins TRBV4-3 and TRBJ2-1; TRBD1 matches 10 bases. CDR3 length: 14 amino acids. The V gene end was trimmed by 4 bases and the J gene end by 9 bases; junction bases not matched to a gene: 6. Germline CDR1 LGHNA, CDR2 YSLEER. The CDR3 loop is CASSREGQGIEQFF. CDR3 sequence (DNA): TGCGCCAGCAGCCGCGAGGGACAGGGGATTGAGCAGTTCTTC.

J is TRBJ2-7 and V is TRBV7-3; TRBD1 matches at 11 bases. Germline CDR1 SGHTA, CDR2 FQGTGA. The ends lost 4 bases at V and 4 bases at J; junction bases unmatched: 6. The CDR3 runs to 15 residues. For the CDR3, the DNA is TGTGCCAGCAGCTCCCCGGACAGGGGGCTGTACGAGCAGTACTTC. Its translation: CASSSPDRGLYEQYF.

The V gene is TRBV6-5, the J gene TRBJ1-1; D is perhaps TRBD1 (6 bases). The germline gives CDR1 MNHEY, CDR2 SVGAGI. CDR3 size: 13 residues. Trimming left V 7 bases short and J 1 base short, with 10 bases between. The CDR3 here is CASNGGGNTEAFF. Here the CDR3 DNA reads TGTGCCAGCAATGGGGGCGGGAACACTGAAGCTTTCTTT.

The V and J genes are TRBV29-1 and TRBJ2-5; 8 positions match TRBD1. The DNA end is a closer match to TRBJ2-7, so the J assignment may be wrong. Germline V gene lookup returns CDR1 SQVTM and CDR2 ANQGSEA. The CDR3 loop spans 11 amino acids. The CDR3 DNA reads as TGCTCGGGGCAGGGGGCTTCCGAGCAGTACTTC. This encodes CSGQGASEQYF.

This clone was recorded only once. V and J are TRBV9 and TRBJ2-5, with D possibly TRBD1 on 6 matching bases. With the DNA end fitting TRBJ2-7 better, the J assignment may be wrong. Germline V gene sequence: CDR1 SGDLS, CDR2 YYNGEE. This CDR3 has 15 amino acids. The CDR3 region is CASSPQVGATYEQYF. The CDR3 DNA follows: TGTGCCAGCAGCCCTCAGGTGGGGGCAACCTACGAGCAGTACTTC.

V gene TRBV29-1 combines with J gene TRBJ1-1, with TRBD1 matching 11 bases. The germline gives CDR1 SQVTM, CDR2 ANQGSEA. The CDR3 covers 13 residues. The J segment lost 3 bases and the V segment lost 5 bases, leaving 2 bases of the junction unmatched. CDR3 sequence reads: CSVPGQGDTEAFF. CDR3 in DNA: TGCAGCGTTCCGGGACAGGGGGACACTGAAGCTTTCTTT.

The gene calls are TRBV18 and TRBJ1-1, with a tentative D call TRBD1 (6 bases). The V gene's germline CDR1 is KGHSH and CDR2 LQKENI. The ends were cut back, 4 bases at V and 1 base at J, with 10 bases in the middle. The CDR3 length is 14 residues. CDR3: CASSQGVRNTEAFF. The CDR3 nucleotides are TGTGCCAGCTCACAGGGGGTGCGGAACACTGAAGCTTTCTTT.

V and J are TRBV6-1 and TRBJ1-2, with D uncertain. Germline-derived CDR1 and CDR2 are MNHNS and SASEGT. The length of the CDR3 is 12 residues. V was clipped by 8 bases and J by 8 bases, with 15 bases between them. The CDR3 loop reads CASLPGSGGYTF. CDR3 nucleotide sequence: TGTGCCAGCCTGCCGGGGAGCGGGGGCTACACCTTC.

V and J are TRBV11-2 and TRBJ2-1; a possible D gene is TRBD1 (5 bases). Trimming removed 5 bases from V and 1 base from J, with 9 bases in between. CDR1 is SGHAT, CDR2 FQNNGV, per germline. There are 14 residues in the CDR3. CDR3 sequence (DNA): TGTGCCAGCAGCGACAGACTGTCCTACAATGAGCAGTTCTTC. Protein product: CASSDRLSYNEQFF.

The chain has TRBV10-3 and TRBJ2-2; 9 bases line up with TRBD1. From germline, CDR1 is ENHRY and CDR2 SYGVKD. This CDR3 contains 17 residues. Trimming at V came to 1 base and at J to 1 base, leaving 4 bases not matched to a gene. The CDR3 loop reads CAISEWGQGLNTGELFF. The CDR3, as DNA: TGTGCCATCAGTGAGTGGGGACAGGGACTGAACACCGGGGAGCTGTTTTTT.

V is TRBV6-6 and J is TRBJ1-5; D uncertain. Looked up from germline, CDR1 is MNHNY and CDR2 is SVGAGI (reference sequence). The CDR3 is 12 residues long. Trimming took 2 bases from V and 7 from J, leaving 6 bases between them. CDR3: CASSYEGQPQHF. The CDR3 DNA is TGTGCCAGCAGTTACGAGGGACAGCCCCAGCATTTT.